The T cell receptor beta chain described here comes from a study of cytomegalovirus exposure and HLA in healthy donors. Study at large: Counted in an early data release were 75 million to 85 million unique TCRs from HLA-typed donors.

In regard to this clone: Its matching antigen is unknown.

Germline CDR1 and CDR2: MNHEY and SMNVEV (reference sequence). This CDR3 spans 15 amino acids. Germline trimming cut 0 bases from V and 1 base from J; bases unmatched to any gene: 2. Study findings and constraints: It was confirmed in vitro that three of the CMV-associated chains were specific for CMV antigens.

Vbeta (60) and Jbeta (13) primers were used in the PCR. Method: immunoSEQ multiplex PCR; TCRdb's copy keeps in-frame clones and lacks some. The sample consists of approximately 81,000 clones, over 65% of them appearing once. As for the donors, each was a healthy bone marrow donor. Donors sampled were nominally healthy, though unrecorded immune exposures were likely. The rearrangement uses TRBV27 and TRBJ1-1; 7 bases fit TRBD1. This clonotype was obtained from a man in his fifties in good health and CMV-seropositive. The sequenced sample was PBMCs. CDR3 in DNA: TGTGCCAGCAGTTTATCGAGGACAGGGAACACTGAAGCTTTCTTT. It encodes CASSLSRTGNTEAFF.